This entry is about one TCR beta chain. The record originates from a study of blood T cell repertoires in COVID-19. Study overall: Sites in the United States, Italy and Spain provided acute and convalescent COVID-19 samples. The cDNA or gDNA used as material had been derived from T cells, B-cell-depleted T cells, or PBMCs.

Germline V CDR1 and CDR2: SGHVS, FQNEAQ. The V end lost 5 bases, the J end lost 12 bases, and 20 bases lay between the germline ends. The CDR3 loop spans 14 amino acids. In the authors' workflow: Estimation of nucleated cell counts was performed using reference gene primer amplification. Sequencing was performed with immunoSEQ multiplex PCR; in TCRdb, only in-frame clones are kept and a portion is missing. D and trimming come from the DNA, and the V and J calls and clone size come from that table. The sample shows more than 100,000 clones, 70% to 90% of them seen only once. This sequence originates from a man aged 50 to 60 in a cohort sampled during active COVID-19. The sequenced sample consisted of peripheral blood. The chain employs TRBV7-8 and TRBJ2-1; tentatively, D is TRBD2 (7 bases). The CDR3 sequence is CASSPEGGAIGQFF. The CDR3 region has the DNA TGTGCCAGCAGCCCAGAGGGGGGGGCCATAGGGCAGTTCTTC.